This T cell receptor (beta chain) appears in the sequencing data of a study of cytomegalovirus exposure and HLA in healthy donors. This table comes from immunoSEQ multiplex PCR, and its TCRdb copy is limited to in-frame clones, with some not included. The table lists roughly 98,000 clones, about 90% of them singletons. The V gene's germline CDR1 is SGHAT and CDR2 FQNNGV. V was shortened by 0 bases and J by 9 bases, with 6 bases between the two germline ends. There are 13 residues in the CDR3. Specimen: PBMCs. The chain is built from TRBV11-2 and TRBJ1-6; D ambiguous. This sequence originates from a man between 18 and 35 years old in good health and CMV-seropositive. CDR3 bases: TGTGCCAGCAGCTTAGATAGTGTTTCACCCCTCCACTTT. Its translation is CASSLDSVSPLHF.